Listed here is a single T cell receptor (beta chain). These data are taken from a study of blood T cells in healthy people across ages. V gave up 0 bases and J gave up 0 bases, with 12 bases separating them. CDR3 length: 16 residues. Germline V CDR1 and CDR2: DFQATT, SNEGSKA (reference sequence). Combining a sample-barcoded 5' primer with a J-beta primer mix, a second PCR ran for roughly 6 to 12 cycles. TCRdb passed the 5' RACE reads through MiXCR, listing each CDR3 protein once. This table has 750,000 to 850,000 distinct CDR3 sequences, roughly 25% appearing once. The sample was also reused in another study, on T cells of mothers and their children. That investigation notes: The study found thymic selection shapes TCR recombination output similarly in related and unrelated pairs.

The sequence was obtained from a boy younger than 18 in good health. What was sequenced was blood. The chain employs TRBV20-1 and TRBJ1-5; TRBD1 is a possible D gene (5 bases). The CDR3 loop reads CSARDWGPLSNQPQHF. In nucleotides, the CDR3 is TGCAGTGCTAGAGATTGGGGCCCCCTTAGCAATCAGCCCCAGCATTTT.